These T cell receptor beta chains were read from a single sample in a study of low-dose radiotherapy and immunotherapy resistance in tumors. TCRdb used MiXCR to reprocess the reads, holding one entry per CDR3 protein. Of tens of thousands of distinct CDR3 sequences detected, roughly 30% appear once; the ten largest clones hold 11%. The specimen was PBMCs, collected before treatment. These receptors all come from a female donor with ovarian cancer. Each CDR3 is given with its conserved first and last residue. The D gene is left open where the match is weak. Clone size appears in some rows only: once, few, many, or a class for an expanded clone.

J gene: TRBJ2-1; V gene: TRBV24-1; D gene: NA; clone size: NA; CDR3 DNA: TGTGCCACCAGTGATTCAGTGGAGCGGTTCTCGTACAATGAGCAGTTCTTC; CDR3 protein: CATSDSVERFSYNEQFF
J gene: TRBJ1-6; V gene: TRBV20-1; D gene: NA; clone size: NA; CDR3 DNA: TGCAGTGCTAGAGATCTGGAGTACTCCTATAATTCACCCCTCCACTTT; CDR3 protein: CSARDLEYSYNSPLHF
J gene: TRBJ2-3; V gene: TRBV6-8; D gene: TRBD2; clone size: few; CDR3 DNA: TGTGCCAGCAGCCGACTAGCGGGAGGCACAGATACGCAGTATTTT; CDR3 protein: CASSRLAGGTDTQYF
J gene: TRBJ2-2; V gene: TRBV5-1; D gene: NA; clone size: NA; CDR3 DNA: TGCGCCAGCAGCTTGGGACTACAGAACACCGGGGAGCTGTTTTTT; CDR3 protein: CASSLGLQNTGELFF
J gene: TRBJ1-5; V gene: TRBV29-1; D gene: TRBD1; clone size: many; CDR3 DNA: TGCAGCGTTCGGGACAGCGGAAATCAGCCCCAGCATTTT; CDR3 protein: CSVRDSGNQPQHF
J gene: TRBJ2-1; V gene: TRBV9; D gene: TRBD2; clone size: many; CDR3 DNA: TGTGCCAGCAGCGTCGAAATCCGGTCGCCGGGGGGGGAGCAGTTCTTC; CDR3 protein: CASSVEIRSPGGEQFF
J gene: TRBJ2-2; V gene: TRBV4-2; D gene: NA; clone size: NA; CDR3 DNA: TGTGCCAGCAGCCCAGAGCAGCTCACCGGGGAGCTGTTTTTT; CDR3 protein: CASSPEQLTGELFF
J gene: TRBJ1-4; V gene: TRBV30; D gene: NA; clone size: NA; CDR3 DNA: NA; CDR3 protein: CAWNAGSGEKLFFFFF
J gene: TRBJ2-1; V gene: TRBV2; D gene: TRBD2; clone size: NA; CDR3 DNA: TGTGCCAGCAGTGAACTCGGGGGGGGCTCCTACAATGAGCAGTTCTTC; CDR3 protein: CASSELGGGSYNEQFF
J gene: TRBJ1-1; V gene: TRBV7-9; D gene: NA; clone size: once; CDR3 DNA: TGTGCCAGCAGCTTTAGCAGGGCGAACACTGAAGCTTTCTTT; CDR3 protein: CASSFSRANTEAFF
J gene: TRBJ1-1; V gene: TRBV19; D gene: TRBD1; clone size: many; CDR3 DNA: TGTGCCAGTAGGAAGGGACAGCTGAACACTGAAGCTTTCTTT; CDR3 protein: CASRKGQLNTEAFF
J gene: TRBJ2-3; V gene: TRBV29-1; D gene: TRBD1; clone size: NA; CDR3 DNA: TGCAGCGTCAGGGGGCGAGCGACAGATACGCAGTATTTT; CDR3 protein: CSVRGRATDTQYF
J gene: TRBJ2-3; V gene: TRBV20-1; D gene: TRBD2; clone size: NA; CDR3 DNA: TGCAGTGCTAGGGGCGGGGGGGCCAATAAAGATACGCAGTATTTT; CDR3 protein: CSARGGGANKDTQYF
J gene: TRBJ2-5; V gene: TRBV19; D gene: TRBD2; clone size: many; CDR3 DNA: TGTGCCAGTAGTATAGTCACTAGCGGGGGGGGGCAGACCCAGTACTTC; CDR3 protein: CASSIVTSGGGQTQYF
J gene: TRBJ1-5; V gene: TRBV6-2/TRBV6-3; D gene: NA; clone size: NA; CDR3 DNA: TGTGCCAGACCAACAGAGAAACCTCAGCCCCAGCATTTT; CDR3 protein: CARPTEKPQPQHF
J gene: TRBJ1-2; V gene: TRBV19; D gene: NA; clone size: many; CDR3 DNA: TGTGCCAGTAGTATCACGCGGGGCGCTGGCTACACCTTC; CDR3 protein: CASSITRGAGYTF
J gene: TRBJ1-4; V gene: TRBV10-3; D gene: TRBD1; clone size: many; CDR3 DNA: TGTGCCATCGGACGGGACAGGGGAGCTAATGAAAAACTGTTTTTT; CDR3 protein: CAIGRDRGANEKLFF
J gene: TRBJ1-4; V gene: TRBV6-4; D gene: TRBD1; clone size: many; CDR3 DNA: TGTGCCAGCAGTGACACGGGACAGGGGGCAGGAGCTAATGAAAAACTGTTTTTT; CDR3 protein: CASSDTGQGAGANEKLFF
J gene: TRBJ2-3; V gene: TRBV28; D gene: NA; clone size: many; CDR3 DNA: TGTGCCAGCAGAGAACCGGGACCTAGCACAGATACGCAGTATTTT; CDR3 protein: CASREPGPSTDTQYF
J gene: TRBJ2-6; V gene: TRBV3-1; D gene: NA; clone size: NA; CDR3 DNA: TGTGCCAGCAGCCAAGATGCGGGGGCCTCTGGGGCCAACGTCCTGACTTTC; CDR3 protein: CASSQDAGASGANVLTF
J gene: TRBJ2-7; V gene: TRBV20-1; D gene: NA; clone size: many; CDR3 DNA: TGCAGTGCTAGGGATCTCGTGGGCGGAGGGAACCCCGAGCAGTACTTC; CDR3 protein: CSARDLVGGGNPEQYF
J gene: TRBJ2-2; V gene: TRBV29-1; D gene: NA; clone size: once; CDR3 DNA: TGCAGCGTTGACCAGGTGAACACCGGGGAGCTGTTTTTT; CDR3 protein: CSVDQVNTGELFF
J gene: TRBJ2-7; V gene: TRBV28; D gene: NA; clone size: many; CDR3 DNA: TGTGCCAGCAGTCCTGCCGGGGCAGGGATTTACGAGCAGTACTTC; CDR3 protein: CASSPAGAGIYEQYF
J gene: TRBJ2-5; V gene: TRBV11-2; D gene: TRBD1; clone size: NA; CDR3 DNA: TGTGCCAGCAGCCTGGACAGGGGGCTACAGACCCAGTACTTC; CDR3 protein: CASSLDRGLQTQYF
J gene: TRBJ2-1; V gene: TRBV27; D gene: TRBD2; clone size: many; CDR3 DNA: TGTGCCAGCAGTCACCGGACTAGCGGGGTCGATGAGCAGTTCTTC; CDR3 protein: CASSHRTSGVDEQFF